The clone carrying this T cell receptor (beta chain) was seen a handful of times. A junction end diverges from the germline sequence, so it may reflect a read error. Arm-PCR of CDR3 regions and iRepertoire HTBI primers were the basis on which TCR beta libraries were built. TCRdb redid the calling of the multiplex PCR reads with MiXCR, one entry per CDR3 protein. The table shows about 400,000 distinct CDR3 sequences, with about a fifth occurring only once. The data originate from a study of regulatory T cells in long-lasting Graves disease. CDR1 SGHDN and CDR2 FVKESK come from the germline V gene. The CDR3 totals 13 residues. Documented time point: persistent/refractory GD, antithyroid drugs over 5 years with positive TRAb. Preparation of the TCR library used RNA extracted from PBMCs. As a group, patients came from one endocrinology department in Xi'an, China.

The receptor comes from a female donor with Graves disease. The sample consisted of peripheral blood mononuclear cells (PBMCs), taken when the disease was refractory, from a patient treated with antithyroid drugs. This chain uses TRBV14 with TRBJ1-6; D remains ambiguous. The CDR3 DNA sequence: TGTGCCAGCACCCAAAGCCGTGGCTCACCCCTCCACTTT. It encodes CASTQSRGSPLHF.